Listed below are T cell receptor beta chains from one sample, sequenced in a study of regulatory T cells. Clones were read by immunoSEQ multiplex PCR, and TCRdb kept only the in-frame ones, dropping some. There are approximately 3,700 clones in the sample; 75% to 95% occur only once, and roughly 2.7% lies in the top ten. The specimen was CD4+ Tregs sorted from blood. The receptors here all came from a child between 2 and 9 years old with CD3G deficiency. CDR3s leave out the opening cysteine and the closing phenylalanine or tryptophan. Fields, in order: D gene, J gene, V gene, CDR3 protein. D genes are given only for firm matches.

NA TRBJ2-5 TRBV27 ASSLGTVQETQY
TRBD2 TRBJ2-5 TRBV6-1 ASSPGTIQETQY
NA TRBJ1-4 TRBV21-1 ASSAPKLPREGNEKLF
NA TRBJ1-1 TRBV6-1 ASNGLGSGTEAF
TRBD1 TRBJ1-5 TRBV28 ASSSGQRFSNQPQH
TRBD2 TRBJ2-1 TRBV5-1 ASSSSGRGDEQF
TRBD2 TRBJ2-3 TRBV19 ASSPSGRPKDTQY
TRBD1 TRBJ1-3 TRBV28 ASRNRGLGNTIY
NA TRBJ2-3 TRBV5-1 ASSVGTNTDTQY
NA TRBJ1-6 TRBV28 ASSFKGNSPLH
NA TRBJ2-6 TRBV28 ASSPDQNTLSGANVLT
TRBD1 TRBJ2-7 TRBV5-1 ASSPGTGSRWEQY
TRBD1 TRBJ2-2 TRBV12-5 ASGPRTGNTGELF
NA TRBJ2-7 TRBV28 ASSSIIPSEQY
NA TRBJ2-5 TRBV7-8 ASSLGPAGETQY
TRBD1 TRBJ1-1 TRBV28 ASSGAGTGKIAEAF
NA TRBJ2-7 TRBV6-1 ASSRTTSYEQY
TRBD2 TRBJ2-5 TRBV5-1 ASSPGLAGVFLETQY
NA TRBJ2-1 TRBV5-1 ASRTGGTGDEQF